The entry that follows covers one T cell receptor beta chain sequence. The specificity of this receptor is unknown. One base away there is no much larger clone; base qualities are not given. Library construction relied on the immunoSEQ multiplex PCR assay. TCRdb provides this immuneACCESS table in a form limited to in-frame rearrangements. Some clones are lacking; in checked studies, under half of them reflect an unresolved V gene, and why the rest are absent is not known. Present in this sample are about 7,200 clones, approximately 80% of which were seen just once. Under 30% of the sample goes to the ten largest clones. From its cysteine to its phenylalanine, the CDR3 spans 16 amino acids. This entry keeps only the CDR3 DNA: 48 bases, framed from base 1. Germline trimming: 3 bases from V, 8 bases from J; junction bases outside gene matches: 9. CDR1 is given as SGHVS and CDR2 as FNYEAQ, both from the germline V gene.

These data come from a study of circulating tumor DNA in untreated peripheral T-cell lymphoma (dated by TCRdb to the early 2020s). The full study reports these points: Tumor-specific clonotypes were identified in around four fifths of patients, with identification achieved from roughly 90% of baseline tissues and roughly 70% of baseline serum samples.

To find tumor-specific TCR clonotypes, researchers sequenced baseline tumor tissue that had been collected prior to treatment. The study used next-generation sequencing of T-cell receptor sequences to monitor peripheral T-cell lymphoma patients receiving frontline treatment on a trial. Source material: tumor tissue. In this chain, TRBV7-6 is recombined with TRBJ1-4, with 10 bases matching TRBD1. The clonotype originates from a human donor with peripheral T-cell lymphoma. The CDR3 amino acid sequence is: CASSFRQGTGEEKLFF. The sequenced DNA: TGTGCCAGCAGCTTTCGTCAAGGGACAGGGGAAGAAAAACTGTTTTTT.